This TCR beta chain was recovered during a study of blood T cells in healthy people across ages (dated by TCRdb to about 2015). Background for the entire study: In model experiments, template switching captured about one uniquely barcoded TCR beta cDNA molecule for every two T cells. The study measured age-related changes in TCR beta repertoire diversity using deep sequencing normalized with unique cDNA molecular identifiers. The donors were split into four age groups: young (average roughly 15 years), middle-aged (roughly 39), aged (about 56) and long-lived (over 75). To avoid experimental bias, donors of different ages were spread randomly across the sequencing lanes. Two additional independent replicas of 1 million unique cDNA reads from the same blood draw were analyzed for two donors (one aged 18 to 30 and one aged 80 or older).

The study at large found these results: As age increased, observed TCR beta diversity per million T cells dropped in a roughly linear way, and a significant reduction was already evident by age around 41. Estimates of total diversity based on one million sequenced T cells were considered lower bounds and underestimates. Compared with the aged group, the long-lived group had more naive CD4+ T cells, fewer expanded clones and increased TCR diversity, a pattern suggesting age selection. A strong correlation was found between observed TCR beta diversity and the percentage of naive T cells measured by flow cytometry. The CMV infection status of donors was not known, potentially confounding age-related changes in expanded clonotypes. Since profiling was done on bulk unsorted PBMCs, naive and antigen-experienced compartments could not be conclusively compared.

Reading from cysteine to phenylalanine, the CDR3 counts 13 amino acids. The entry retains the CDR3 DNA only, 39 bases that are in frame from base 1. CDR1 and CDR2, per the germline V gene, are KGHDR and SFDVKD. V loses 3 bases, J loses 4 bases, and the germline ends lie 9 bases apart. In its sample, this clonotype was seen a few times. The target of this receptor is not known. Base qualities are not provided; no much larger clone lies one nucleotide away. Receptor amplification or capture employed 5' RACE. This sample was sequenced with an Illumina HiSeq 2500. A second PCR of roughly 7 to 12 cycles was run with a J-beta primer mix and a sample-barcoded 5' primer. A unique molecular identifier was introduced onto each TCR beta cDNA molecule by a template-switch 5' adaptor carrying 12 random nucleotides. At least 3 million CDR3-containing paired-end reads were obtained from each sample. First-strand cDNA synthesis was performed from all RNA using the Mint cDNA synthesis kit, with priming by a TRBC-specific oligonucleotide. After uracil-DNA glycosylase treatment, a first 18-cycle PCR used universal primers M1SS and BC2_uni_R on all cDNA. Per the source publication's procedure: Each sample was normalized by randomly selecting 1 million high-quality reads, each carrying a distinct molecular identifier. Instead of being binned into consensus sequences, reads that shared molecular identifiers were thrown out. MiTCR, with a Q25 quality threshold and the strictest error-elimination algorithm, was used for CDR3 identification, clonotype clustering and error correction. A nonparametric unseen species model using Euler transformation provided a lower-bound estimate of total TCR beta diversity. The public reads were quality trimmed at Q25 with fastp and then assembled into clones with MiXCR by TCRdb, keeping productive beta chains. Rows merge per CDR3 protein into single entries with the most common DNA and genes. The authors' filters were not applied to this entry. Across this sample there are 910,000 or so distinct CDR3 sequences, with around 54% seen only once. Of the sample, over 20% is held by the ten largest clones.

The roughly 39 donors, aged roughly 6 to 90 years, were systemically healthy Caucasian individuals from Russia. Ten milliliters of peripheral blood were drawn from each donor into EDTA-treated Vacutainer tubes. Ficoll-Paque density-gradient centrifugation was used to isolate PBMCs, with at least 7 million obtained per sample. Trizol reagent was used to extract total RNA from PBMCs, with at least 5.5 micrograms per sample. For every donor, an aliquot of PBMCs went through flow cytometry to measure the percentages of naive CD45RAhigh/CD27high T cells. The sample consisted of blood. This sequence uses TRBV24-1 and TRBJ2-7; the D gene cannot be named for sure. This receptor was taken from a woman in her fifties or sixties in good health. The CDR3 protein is CATSDVTDYEQYF. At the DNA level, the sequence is TGTGCCACCAGTGATGTGACTGATTACGAGCAGTACTTC.